These 30 T cell receptor beta chains share one sample of origin, sequenced in a study of immune evolution from preneoplasia to lung adenocarcinoma. TCRdb's copy holds only in-frame clones and misses some; the assay was immunoSEQ multiplex PCR. Among some 21,000 clones, over 70% were seen once, and the ten largest hold approximately 5.6%. Source material: FFPE invasive lung adenocarcinoma tissue. The receptor set was obtained from a person in their sixties with lung adenocarcinoma.

The chain couples TRBV19 to TRBJ1-5; 9 bases align to TRBD1. V was clipped by 10 bases and J by 7 bases; unmatched bases: 8. There are 13 residues in the CDR3. Germline CDR1 reads LNHDA; CDR2 reads SQIVND (reference sequence). DNA of the CDR3: TGTGCCACCGGGACAGGGCAGAGGCAGCCCCAGCATTTT. Protein: CATGTGQRQPQHF.

The genes are TRBV18 and TRBJ2-5; D could derive from TRBD1 or TRBD2 (6 bases each). This CDR3 has 15 residues. Trimming cost V 2 bases and J 4 bases, with 14 bases left between them. Germline CDR1 KGHSH, CDR2 LQKENI. The CDR3 DNA follows: TGTGCCAGCTCACCAGGAGGGGGAGAGGGAGAGACCCAGTACTTC. It yields the protein CASSPGGGEGETQYF.

The CDR3 region has the DNA TGTGCCAGCAGCTCCGGGCCTGTTAATTCACCCCTCCACTTT. Translation: CASSSGPVNSPLHF. This rearrangement joins TRBV7-9 to TRBJ1-6, with D uncertain. Germline V CDR1 and CDR2: SEHNR, FQNEAQ (reference sequence). This CDR3 has 14 amino acids. The germline V and J ends were trimmed by 4 bases and 6 bases, with 10 bases remaining between them. Full variable domain (rest looked up from reference TRBV7-9 and TRBJ1-6): DTGVSQNPRHKITKRGQNVTFRCDPISEHNRLYWYRQTLGQGPEFLTYFQNEAQLEKSRLLSDRFSAERPKGSFSTLEIQRTEQGDSAMYLCASSSGPVNSPLHFGNGTRLTVT.

This chain joins TRBV30 and TRBJ1-1; D may be TRBD1 (6 bases). The V gene lost 3 bases and the J gene lost 0 bases, with 17 bases spanning the gap. The CDR3 loop spans 16 amino acids. Per the germline V gene, CDR1 is GTSNPN and CDR2 is SVGIG (reference sequence). The CDR3 protein is CAWRGGGLTLNTEAFF. DNA for the CDR3: TGTGCCTGGAGGGGAGGGGGGCTTACCTTGAACACTGAAGCTTTCTTT.

The rearrangement joins TRBV6-5 to TRBJ2-7, with 8 bases identical to TRBD2. The CDR3 is 14 residues long. Germline CDR1 reads MNHEY; CDR2 reads SVGAGI. V trimming: 5 bases; J trimming: 4 bases; junction bases outside the gene matches: 7. CDR3 bases: TGTGCCAGCAGTACTCCGGGACTAGGGTACGAGCAGTACTTC. Amino acid sequence: CASSTPGLGYEQYF.

This clone appeared a few times. V is TRBV11-3 and J is TRBJ2-7, with a possible D match to TRBD2 (5 bases). CDR1 SGHNT and CDR2 YENEEA come from the germline V gene. Trimming took off 5 bases at V and 4 bases at J, with 15 bases between the two ends. The length of the CDR3 is 14 residues. The CDR3 nucleotides are TGTGCCAGCAGCAAGCGGCTCAAAAGGTACGAGCAGTACTTC. Translating gives CASSKRLKRYEQYF. Complete variable domain (other parts from reference TRBV11-3 and TRBJ2-7): EAGVVQSPRYKIIEKKQPVAFWCNPISGHNTLYWYLQNLGQGPELLIRYENEEAVDDSQLPKDRFSAERLKGVDSTLKIQPAELGDSAVYLCASSKRLKRYEQYFGPGTRLTVT.

J is TRBJ2-7 and V is TRBV5-2; the DNA was not used to check the table's D call, TRBD1. TRBV5-2 is a pseudogene locus. The length of the CDR3 is 16 residues. The CDR3 DNA is TGCGCCAGCAGCCAACCAGGGGCCCTGGGCTCGTACGAGCAGTACTTC. Its translation: CASSQPGALGSYEQYF.

This chain uses TRBV11-3 with TRBJ2-2; D call uncertain. V dropped 2 bases and J dropped 5 bases, with 9 bases sitting between them. Germline CDR1 is SGHNT and CDR2 is YENEEA. This CDR3 contains 14 residues. CDR3 residues: CASSLLLGTGELFF. The CDR3 DNA is TGTGCCAGCAGCTTATTACTGGGGACCGGGGAGCTGTTTTTT.

The rearrangement uses TRBV5-4 and TRBJ2-3, with TRBD1 as a possible D gene (5 bases). The V end was cut by 4 bases, the J end by 6 bases, with 15 bases between. CDR1 is SGHNT and CDR2 is YYREEE in the germline V gene (reference sequence). The CDR3 runs to 14 residues. The CDR3 sequence: CASSEAQGGDTQYF. DNA for the CDR3: TGTGCCAGCAGCGAAGCCCAGGGTGGGGATACGCAGTATTTT.

The gene calls are TRBV28 and TRBJ1-1; 9 positions agree with TRBD1. The junction had 9 bases not matched to a gene; V was cut back by 8 bases and J by 5 bases. The CDR3 length is 14 residues. Germline assignment: CDR1 MDHEN and CDR2 SYDVKM. The CDR3 loop is CASRVGTGRTEAFF. As DNA, the CDR3 is TGTGCCAGCCGGGTGGGGACAGGGAGAACTGAAGCTTTCTTT.

The CDR3 region is CASSVAGSTGYTF. The CDR3 DNA reads TGTGCCAGCAGCGTAGCAGGGTCGACAGGCTACACCTTC. The chain employs TRBV9 and TRBJ1-2, with D possibly being TRBD1 (5 bases). Trimming stripped 0 bases from V and 8 bases from J, with 11 bases between. CDR1 SGDLS and CDR2 YYNGEE come from the germline V gene. The CDR3 runs 13 residues.

The chain employs TRBV2 and TRBJ2-3; D could derive from TRBD1 or TRBD2 (5 bases each). Germline values: CDR1 SNHLY, CDR2 FYNNEI. This CDR3 is built from 16 residues. V was shortened by 0 bases and J by 2 bases, with 12 bases between the two germline ends. CDR3 residues: CASSEALGAPTDTQYF. The CDR3 coding sequence is TGTGCCAGCAGTGAAGCACTAGGGGCCCCCACAGATACGCAGTATTTT.

The chain recombines TRBV5-1 with TRBJ1-4; possible D gene TRBD1, 6 bases. V was cut by 0 bases and J by 8 bases, with 17 bases left in between. The CDR3 totals 16 residues. Germline V gene sequence: CDR1 SGHRS, CDR2 YFSETQ. The CDR3 reads CASSLGTGRGGEKLFF. As DNA, the CDR3 is TGCGCCAGCAGCTTGGGTACAGGGAGAGGAGGGGAAAAACTGTTTTTT.

The rearrangement joins TRBV28 to TRBJ1-5, with no clear D. Germline V lookup: CDR1 MDHEN, CDR2 SYDVKM. Deletions cut 6 bases from V and 2 bases from J, with 11 bases between. The CDR3 has 14 residues. CDR3 sequence reads: CASRLTGGNQPQHF. CDR3 bases: TGTGCCAGCAGGCTGACCGGTGGCAATCAGCCCCAGCATTTT.

The chain uses TRBV7-6 and TRBJ2-5, with D maybe TRBD1 (5 bases). The CDR3 sequence is 12 residues long. CDR1 and CDR2 from the germline V gene are SGHVS and FNYEAQ. V lost 6 bases and J lost 7, with 12 bases in between. The DNA of the CDR3 is TGTGCCAGCAGTCTACCCCAGGGGACCCAGTACTTC. Amino acids: CASSLPQGTQYF.

The J gene is TRBJ2-3, the V gene TRBV7-8; D is uncertain. Germline CDR1 and CDR2: SGHVS and FQNEAQ. The CDR3 is 17 amino acids. Trimming shortened V by 2 bases and J by 1 base, and 16 bases separated the two germline ends. CDR3 sequence: CASSLSYVGIGTDTQYF. CDR3 DNA: TGTGCCAGCAGCTTATCTTATGTAGGGATCGGCACAGATACGCAGTATTTT.

In its sample, this clone was seen a few times. This chain links TRBV2 with TRBJ1-2; no clear D gene. V was shortened by 4 bases and J by 5 bases, with 2 bases between the two germline ends. CDR1 is SNHLY, CDR2 FYNNEI, per germline. The CDR3 sequence is 10 residues long. The CDR3, as DNA: TGTGCCAGCAGTGTTTATGGCTACACCTTC. Translating gives CASSVYGYTF.

This CDR3 is CASSLSGGYNEQFF. For the CDR3, the DNA is TGTGCCAGCTCACTCTCCGGAGGGTACAATGAGCAGTTCTTC. The V gene is TRBV18, the J gene TRBJ2-1; weak D call: TRBD2 (6 bases). CDR1 and CDR2 from the germline V gene are KGHSH and LQKENI. This CDR3 is 14 amino acids long. With 4 bases removed from V and 4 bases from J, the gap between germline ends came to 11 bases.

Within the sample, this clone is medium-sized. The chain couples TRBV19 to TRBJ2-6; D is undetermined. Germline CDR1 is LNHDA and CDR2 is SQIVND (reference sequence). The CDR3 has 14 amino acids. The ends were cut back, 3 bases at V and 0 bases at J, with 3 bases in the middle. CDR3 region: CASSIGSGANVLTF. CDR3 nucleotides: TGTGCCAGTAGTATCGGCTCTGGGGCCAACGTCCTGACTTTC.

This chain joins TRBV11-3 and TRBJ2-2; 7 bases match TRBD1. The V segment lost 1 base and the J segment 4 bases; nucleotides outside the gene matches: 3. The CDR3 is 15 residues long. Germline V CDR1 and CDR2: SGHNT, YENEEA. This CDR3 reads CASSLGGQFTGELFF. The CDR3 DNA reads TGTGCCAGCAGCTTAGGGGGACAGTTCACCGGGGAGCTGTTTTTT.

The CDR3 loop is CASSVQAGTSTEAFF. The CDR3 DNA reads TGTGCCAGCAGCGTCCAAGCCGGGACGTCAACTGAAGCTTTCTTT. The V call is TRBV11-2, the J call TRBJ1-1, with a weak D call TRBD1 (5 bases). Germline values: CDR1 SGHAT, CDR2 FQNNGV. Between the trimmed V and J ends, which lost 5 bases and 5 bases, there was a span of 18 bases. CDR3 length: 15 residues. The complete variable domain, with remaining parts taken from reference TRBV11-2 and TRBJ1-1, reads EAGVAQSPRYKIIEKRQSVAFWCNPISGHATLYWYQQILGQGPKLLIQFQNNGVVDDSQLPKDRFSAERLKGVDSTLKIQPAKLEDSAVYLCASSVQAGTSTEAFFGQGTRLTVV.

Written as DNA, the CDR3 is TGTGCCAGCAGCCTACCGGGAGCGGGAGTGGATACGCAGTATTTT. Amino acid sequence: CASSLPGAGVDTQYF. The V and J genes are TRBV11-3 and TRBJ2-3; 8 nucleotides align to TRBD2. After removal of 5 bases from V and 6 bases from J, the junction contained 10 bases not matched to a gene. Germline CDR1 is SGHNT and CDR2 is YENEEA. The CDR3 has 15 amino acids.

This clone was seen a single time. J is TRBJ2-5 and V is TRBV7-3; D unclear. V dropped 3 bases and J dropped 5 bases, with 10 bases sitting between them. The germline V gene encodes CDR1 SGHTA and CDR2 FQGTGA. This CDR3 is built from 13 residues. CDR3 protein: CASSFDAGETQYF. DNA for the CDR3: TGTGCCAGCAGCTTTGACGCTGGGGAGACCCAGTACTTC.

The chain joins TRBV9 to TRBJ2-2; tentatively, D is TRBD2 (6 bases). V lost 3 bases, J lost 6 bases, and 18 bases lay in between. The CDR3 runs to 16 residues. Germline CDR1 and CDR2: SGDLS and YYNGEE. The CDR3 region is CASSGTGAGVAGELFF. DNA of the CDR3: TGTGCCAGCAGCGGAACGGGAGCTGGGGTTGCCGGGGAGCTGTTTTTT.

The V gene is TRBV5-1, the J gene TRBJ2-1; 8 bases are shared with TRBD2. CDR1 SGHRS and CDR2 YFSETQ come from the germline V gene. CDR3 length: 16 amino acids. Trimming cost V 0 bases and J 8 bases; bases outside gene matches: 10. CDR3 sequence (DNA): TGCGCCAGCAGCTTGGCCGGTAGCGGGGCCTTGGATGAGCAGTTCTTC. It specifies CASSLAGSGALDEQFF. The full variable domain, in which reference TRBV5-1 and TRBJ2-1 provide the parts outside the CDR3, is KAGVTQTPRYLIKTRGQQVTLSCSPISGHRSVSWYQQTPGQGLQFLFEYFSETQRNKGNFPGRFSGRQFSNSRSEMNVSTLELGDSALYLCASSLAGSGALDEQFFGPGTRLTVL.

The chain joins TRBV28 to TRBJ2-7, with D possibly TRBD2 on 5 matching bases. The germline gives CDR1 MDHEN, CDR2 SYDVKM. The ends were cut back, 5 bases at V and 3 bases at J, with 8 bases in the middle. The CDR3 is 12 amino acids. The CDR3 protein is CASSPGVYEQYF. CDR3 bases: TGTGCCAGCAGTCCCGGGGTCTACGAGCAGTACTTC.

The chain recombines TRBV5-1 with TRBJ1-1; no clear D gene. Trimming pared 0 bases from V and 1 base from J, leaving 7 bases between. The germline gives CDR1 SGHRS, CDR2 YFSETQ. CDR3 size: 14 residues. The CDR3 nucleotides read TGCGCCAGCAGCTTGGCGGTGAAGAACACTGAAGCTTTCTTT. Translated: CASSLAVKNTEAFF.

The chain couples TRBV7-9 to TRBJ2-7, with 9 bases identical to TRBD2. The V segment lost 2 bases and the J segment 0 bases; nucleotides outside the gene matches: 11. Germline loops: CDR1 SEHNR, CDR2 FQNEAQ (reference sequence). There are 18 residues in the CDR3. CDR3 nucleotide sequence: TGTGCCAGCAGCTTATTTAATGCTAGCGGGGTCCTCTCCTACGAGCAGTACTTC. Translated: CASSLFNASGVLSYEQYF. The whole variable domain, remainder taken from reference TRBV7-9 and TRBJ2-7, is DTGVSQNPRHKITKRGQNVTFRCDPISEHNRLYWYRQTLGQGPEFLTYFQNEAQLEKSRLLSDRFSAERPKGSFSTLEIQRTEQGDSAMYLCASSLFNASGVLSYEQYFGPGTRLTVT.

The chain is built from TRBV28 and TRBJ1-1; D not resolved. This CDR3 has 12 amino acids. Germline CDR1 and CDR2: MDHEN and SYDVKM. The V end was cut by 6 bases, the J end by 2 bases, with 7 bases between. The CDR3 sequence: CASRRGNTEAFF. As DNA, the CDR3 is TGTGCCAGCAGGAGAGGAAACACTGAAGCTTTCTTT.

The chain is built from TRBV30 and TRBJ1-2, with TRBD1 matching over 8 bases. The CDR3 totals 14 residues. Germline assignment: CDR1 GTSNPN and CDR2 SVGIG (reference sequence). V lost 3 bases and J lost 6; bases outside the gene matches: 9. The CDR3 sequence is CAWRAQGVGHGYTF. In nucleotides, the CDR3 is TGTGCCTGGAGAGCACAGGGGGTAGGACATGGCTACACCTTC.